Following are 2 T cell receptor beta chains from one sample sequenced in a study of blood T cell repertoires in COVID-19. Only in-frame clones appear in the TCRdb table, and some are missing; sequencing was by immunoSEQ multiplex PCR. The sample contains around 100,000 clones, approximately 85% of which appear only once. The sample comprised peripheral blood. Every receptor here comes from an older woman with COVID-19, enrolled during active disease.

This clone has more than one count but fewer than ten. J is TRBJ2-1 and V is TRBV5-1; TRBD1 might be the D (6 bases). Germline V gene sequence: CDR1 SGHRS, CDR2 YFSETQ. This CDR3 is built from 18 residues. V lost 0 bases and J lost 7, with 23 bases in between. The DNA for the CDR3 is TGCGCCAGCAGCTTGGGGTTTTCAGGGGAAATAGGGTCGAATGAGCAGTTCTTC. Translated, it gives CASSLGFSGEIGSNEQFF. The full variable domain, completed using reference TRBV5-1 and TRBJ2-1, is KAGVTQTPRYLIKTRGQQVTLSCSPISGHRSVSWYQQTPGQGLQFLFEYFSETQRNKGNFPGRFSGRQFSNSRSEMNVSTLELGDSALYLCASSLGFSGEIGSNEQFFGPGTRLTVL.

The rearrangement uses TRBV19 and TRBJ1-1; D not certain. With 5 bases removed from V and 0 bases from J, the gap between germline ends came to 19 bases. The germline V gene encodes CDR1 LNHDA and CDR2 SQIVND (reference sequence). This CDR3 spans 17 amino acids. CDR3 coding DNA: TGTGCCAGTAGTTTCCCCCGGCGGGGTTTCATGAACACTGAAGCTTTCTTT. Its protein is CASSFPRRGFMNTEAFF. The full variable domain, completed using reference TRBV19 and TRBJ1-1, is DGGITQSPKYLFRKEGQNVTLSCEQNLNHDAMYWYRQDPGQGLRLIYYSQIVNDFQKGDIAEGYSVSREKKESFPLTVTSAQKNPTAFYLCASSFPRRGFMNTEAFFGQGTRLTVV.